These 12 T cell receptor beta chains were all obtained from the same sample, sequenced in a study of kidney transplant recipient with SARS-CoV-2 infection. TCRdb re-called the reads through MiXCR, storing one row per CDR3 protein. The sample has fewer than 250,000 distinct CDR3 sequences; 29% are singletons. The sample in question was a blood sample, obtained at baseline and on day 111 from a kidney transplant recipient. Every receptor here comes from a male patient in his thirties who had COVID-19 and was a kidney transplant recipient. Some T cells may originate from the graft donor.

Details on this clonotype: A read error may explain this, as a much larger clone is one base away. The chain recombines TRBV7-6 with TRBJ1-5, with TRBD1 as a possible D gene (6 bases). The CDR3 is made up of 14 amino acids. CDR1 is SGHVS, CDR2 FNYEAQ, per germline. The V end was cut by 4 bases, the J end by 3 bases, with 10 bases between. CDR3 region: CASSSGTLNQPQHF. CDR3 DNA: TGTGCCAGCAGCTCCGGGACACTCAATCAGCCCCAGCATTTT.

There are many counts of this clonotype. The chain recombines TRBV7-9 with TRBJ1-4, with D perhaps TRBD1 (6 bases). Germline V CDR1 and CDR2: SEHNR, FQNEAQ (reference sequence). Trimming took off 7 bases at V and 5 bases at J, with 17 bases between the two ends. CDR3 length equals 15 residues. The CDR3 loop reads CASTRRGFGNEKLFF. Here the CDR3 DNA reads TGTGCCAGCACCCGAAGGGGGTTTGGGAATGAAAAACTGTTTTTT.

With regard to this clonotype: Possible read error: a much larger clone is one base away. No conserved phenylalanine or tryptophan ends this CDR3, so it is likely a read error. The chain is built from TRBV20-1 and TRBJ1-6, with D tentatively TRBD1 (6 bases). Looked up from germline, CDR1 is DFQATT and CDR2 is SNEGSKA (reference sequence). Trimming stripped 1 base from V and 8 bases from J, with 9 bases between. The CDR3 has 13 residues. Here the CDR3 reads CSARVQGHSPLHL. In nucleotides, the CDR3 is TGCAGTGCTAGAGTACAGGGTCATTCACCCCTCCACCTT.

Ten or more counts support this clonotype. V and J are TRBV20-1 and TRBJ1-5; 7 bases fit TRBD1. The CDR3 extends over 12 amino acids. V was pared by 5 bases and J by 7 bases, with 5 bases of the junction left unmatched. Germline V CDR1 and CDR2: DFQATT, SNEGSKA (reference sequence). This chain's CDR3 is CSAGQGGQPQHF. The CDR3 DNA reads as TGCAGTGCTGGTCAGGGGGGCCAGCCCCAGCATTTT.

This clonotype occurred many times. The chain uses TRBV27 and TRBJ1-5, with D possibly matching TRBD1 (5 bases). CDR1 and CDR2 (germline): MNHEY, SMNVEV (reference sequence). V was trimmed by 2 bases and J by 5 bases, leaving 10 bases between them. This CDR3 contains 14 residues. CDR3 sequence: CASSLKGVHQPQHF. The CDR3 coding sequence is TGTGCCAGCAGTTTAAAAGGGGTTCATCAGCCCCAGCATTTT.

This clonotype was seen at least ten times. This chain uses TRBV27 with TRBJ1-1, with no clear D. Trimming shortened V by 0 bases and J by 4 bases, and 9 bases separated the two germline ends. CDR1 is MNHEY and CDR2 is SMNVEV in the germline V gene (reference sequence). This CDR3 contains 14 residues. CDR3 protein: CASSLSLGFTEAFF. The CDR3 nucleotides read TGTGCCAGCAGTTTATCGTTAGGGTTCACTGAAGCTTTCTTT.

In the case of this clonotype: Being one base from a much bigger clone, this may be a read error. The rearrangement uses TRBV20-1 and TRBJ1-1; D unresolved. From germline, CDR1 is DFQATT and CDR2 SNEGSKA (reference sequence). V shed 2 bases and J shed 1 base, with 11 bases lying between them. The CDR3 length is 14 residues. The CDR3 protein is CSARSWGSNTEAFF. The CDR3 DNA reads as TGCAGTGCTAGATCCTGGGGTTCGAACACTGAAGCTTTCTTT.

At least ten counts were recorded for this clonotype. CDR3 protein: CASSFGQFSGNTIYF. CDR3 DNA sequence: TGTGCCAGCAGTTTCGGACAGTTTTCTGGAAACACCATATATTTT. This chain uses TRBV28 with TRBJ1-3; perhaps TRBD1 as D (6 bases). Trimming took 3 bases from V and 1 from J, leaving 10 bases between them. Per the germline V gene, CDR1 is MDHEN and CDR2 is SYDVKM. CDR3 size: 15 residues.

To note about this clonotype: Given the absence of the conserved phenylalanine or tryptophan at the CDR3 end, a read error is likely. The chain employs TRBV5-1 and TRBJ1-1; 11 positions match TRBD1. The CDR3 consists of 14 residues. Per the germline V gene, CDR1 is SGHRS and CDR2 is YFSETQ. V shed 4 bases and J 3 bases; nucleotides not matched to a gene: 2. The CDR3 DNA reads as TGCGCCAGCAGCCCGGGACAGGGGGACACTGAAGCTTTCCTT. It encodes CASSPGQGDTEAFL.

This clonotype was recorded many times. The CDR3, as DNA: TGTGCCAGCAGCGGGCAGCGTCCCATTTCAATTCGCACTGAAGCTTTCTTT. This sequence encodes CASSGQRPISIRTEAFF. The rearrangement uses TRBV3-1 and TRBJ1-1, with D unclear. Germline values: CDR1 LGHDT, CDR2 YNNKEL (reference sequence). V lost 5 bases to trimming and J lost 4 bases, with 23 bases between them. The CDR3 runs 17 residues.

This clonotype was recorded at least ten times. The rearrangement joins TRBV29-1 to TRBJ1-1, with TRBD1 matching 8 bases. V trimming: 7 bases; J trimming: 3 bases; junction bases outside the gene matches: 4. Germline CDR1 reads SQVTM; CDR2 reads ANQGSEA. CDR3 size: 12 residues. The CDR3 bases are TGCAGCGCCGAGACAGGGGACACTGAAGCTTTCTTT. This gives the protein CSAETGDTEAFF.

This clonotype is medium-sized. The CDR3 region has the DNA TGTGCCAGCAGTGAACGGGCCGACACCGGGGAGCTGTTTTTT. Translated: CASSERADTGELFF. The V call is TRBV25-1, the J call TRBJ2-2; no clear D gene. V was trimmed by 2 bases and J by 3 bases, leaving 7 bases between them. CDR1 and CDR2 (germline): MGHDK, SYGVNS. CDR3 length equals 14 residues. The variable domain in full, completed from reference TRBV25-1 and TRBJ2-2, reads EADIYQTPRYLVIGTGKKITLECSQTMGHDKMYWYQQDPGMELHLIHYSYGVNSTEKGDLSSESTVSRIRTEHFPLTLESARPSHTSQYLCASSERADTGELFFGEGSRLTVL.